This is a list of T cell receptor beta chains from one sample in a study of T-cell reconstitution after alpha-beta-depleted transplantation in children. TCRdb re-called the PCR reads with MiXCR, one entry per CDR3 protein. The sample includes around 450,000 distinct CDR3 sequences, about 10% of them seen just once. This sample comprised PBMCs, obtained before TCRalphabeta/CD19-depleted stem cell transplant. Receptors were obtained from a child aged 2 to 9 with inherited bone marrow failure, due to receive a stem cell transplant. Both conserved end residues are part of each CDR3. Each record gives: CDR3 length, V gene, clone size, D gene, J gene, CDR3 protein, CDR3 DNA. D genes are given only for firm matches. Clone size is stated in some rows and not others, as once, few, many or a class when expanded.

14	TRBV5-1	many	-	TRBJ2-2	CASMDGANTGELFF	TGCGCCAGCATGGACGGCGCGAACACCGGGGAGCTGTTTTTT
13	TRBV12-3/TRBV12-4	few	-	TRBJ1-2	CASSFPGDYGYTF	TGTGCCAGCAGTTTCCCAGGGGACTATGGCTACACCTTC
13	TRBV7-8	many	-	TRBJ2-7	CASSLRVNYEQYF	TGTGCCAGCAGCTTACGGGTGAACTACGAGCAGTACTTC
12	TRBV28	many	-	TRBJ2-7	CASYREFYEQYF	TGTGCCAGCTACAGGGAATTCTACGAGCAGTACTTC
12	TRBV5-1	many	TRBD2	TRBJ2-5	CASGTSQETQYF	TGCGCCAGCGGGACTAGCCAAGAGACCCAGTACTTC
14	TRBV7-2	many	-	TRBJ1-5	CASSLEYSNQPQHF	TGTGCCAGCAGCTTAGAATATAGCAATCAGCCCCAGCATTTT
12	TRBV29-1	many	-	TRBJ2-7	CSVVIPRYEQYF	TGCAGCGTTGTTATACCCCGCTACGAGCAGTACTTC
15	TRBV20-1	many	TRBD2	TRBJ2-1	CSARDTRWGGNEQFF	TGCAGTGCTAGAGACACCAGGTGGGGGGGCAATGAGCAGTTCTTC
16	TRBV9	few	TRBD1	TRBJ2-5	CASSSPGQGMSATQYF	TGTGCCAGCAGTTCGCCGGGACAGGGGATGTCGGCGACCCAGTACTTC
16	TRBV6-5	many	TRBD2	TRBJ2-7	CASSYSGLADSYEQYF	TGTGCCAGCAGTTACTCGGGCCTAGCGGACTCCTACGAGCAGTACTTC
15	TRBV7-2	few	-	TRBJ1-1	CASSLGTYSNTEAFF	TGTGCCAGCAGCTTGGGGACATATTCGAACACTGAAGCTTTCTTT
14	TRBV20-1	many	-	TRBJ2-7	CSAREPGGNDEQYF	TGCAGTGCTAGAGAGCCGGGGGGCAACGACGAGCAGTACTTC
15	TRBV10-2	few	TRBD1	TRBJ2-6	CASSEGQAGANVLTF	TGCGCCAGCAGCGAGGGACAGGCTGGGGCCAACGTCCTGACTTTC
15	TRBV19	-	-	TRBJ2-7	CASGISGRSSYEQYF	TGTGCCAGTGGTATTTCGGGACGGTCCTCCTACGAGCAGTACTTC
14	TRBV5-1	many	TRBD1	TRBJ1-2	CASSLKDRGHGYTF	TGCGCCAGCAGCTTGAAGGACAGGGGGCATGGCTACACCTTC
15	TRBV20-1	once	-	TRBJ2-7	CSAFHPSACSYEQYF	TGCAGTGCCTTCCACCCTAGCGCCTGCTCCTACGAGCAGTACTTC
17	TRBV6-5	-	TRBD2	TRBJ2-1	CASSYLLAGGSRNEQFF	TGTGCCAGCAGTTACTTACTAGCGGGAGGTTCCCGCAATGAGCAGTTCTTC
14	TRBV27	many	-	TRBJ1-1	CASSSNSSPGEAFF	TGTGCCAGCAGTTCCAATAGCAGCCCCGGGGAAGCTTTCTTT
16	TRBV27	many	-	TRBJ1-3	CASSLSGKDSGNTIYF	TGTGCCAGCAGTTTATCAGGGAAAGACTCTGGAAACACCATATATTTT
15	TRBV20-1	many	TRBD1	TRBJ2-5	CSASRRDRLGETQYF	TGCAGTGCTAGCCGACGGGACAGGTTGGGAGAGACCCAGTACTTC
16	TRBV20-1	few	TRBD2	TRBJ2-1	CSARDPTSGSRNEQFF	TGCAGTGCTAGAGATCCGACTAGCGGGAGTAGGAATGAGCAGTTCTTC
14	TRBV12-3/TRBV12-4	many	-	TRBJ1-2	CASSLRGQPDGYTF	TGTGCCAGCAGTTTGAGGGGCCAACCTGATGGCTACACCTTC
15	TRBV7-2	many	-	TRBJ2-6	CASSSSGRGANVLTF	TGTGCCAGCAGCAGCTCGGGGCGGGGGGCCAACGTCCTGACTTTC
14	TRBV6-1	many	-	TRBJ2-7	CASSQGTVLGEQYF	TGTGCCAGCAGCCAAGGGACCGTATTAGGGGAGCAGTACTTC
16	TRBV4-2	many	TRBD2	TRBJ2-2	CASSQAGLTDTGELFF	TGTGCCAGCAGCCAGGCGGGACTAACTGACACCGGGGAGCTGTTTTTT
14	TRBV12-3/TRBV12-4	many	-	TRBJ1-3	CASSFLVRMDTIYF	TGTGCCAGCAGTTTCTTAGTCAGGATGGACACCATATATTTT
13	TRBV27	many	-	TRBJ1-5	CASSFGTGWPQHF	TGTGCCAGCAGTTTCGGGACGGGGTGGCCCCAGCATTTT
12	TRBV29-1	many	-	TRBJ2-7	CSVDDFSREQYF	TGCAGCGTTGATGACTTCAGTAGGGAGCAGTACTTC
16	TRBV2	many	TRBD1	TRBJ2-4	CASSPTHDRDVNIQYF	TGTGCCAGCAGTCCGACCCACGACAGGGATGTAAACATTCAGTACTTC
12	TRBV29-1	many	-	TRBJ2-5	CSVGSLTETQYF	TGCAGCGTTGGGTCATTGACCGAGACCCAGTACTTC
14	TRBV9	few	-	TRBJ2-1	CASSAGGTGNEQFF	TGTGCCAGCAGCGCTGGGGGGACGGGCAATGAGCAGTTCTTC
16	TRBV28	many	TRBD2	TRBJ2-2	CASPRGGASNTGELFF	TGTGCCAGCCCCCGGGGGGGTGCGTCGAACACCGGGGAGCTGTTTTTT
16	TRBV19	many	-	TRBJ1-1	CASSLFAGPVYTEAFF	TGTGCCAGTAGTCTTTTCGCAGGGCCCGTCTACACTGAAGCTTTCTTT